This TCR beta chain was identified in a study of primary melanoma T cells and metastatic recurrence (dated by TCRdb to about 2020). About the full investigation: A total of some 210 primary melanomas made up the cohort, all of stage T2 to T4 and more than 1 mm thick. Whether T-cell fraction and T-cell repertoire clonality in primary melanoma tumors predicted patient outcome was tested in the study. The T-cell fraction measured by TCR beta sequencing was weighed against progression-free survival, the clinical outcome chosen for the comparison. Histopathological grading of tumor-infiltrating lymphocytes was compared with the sequencing-derived T-cell fraction. What the work shows at the level of the full study, not this receptor alone: The authors framed an effective T-cell-mediated antitumor response in primary melanoma only as a suggestion, not a demonstrated mechanism. Tumor T-cell fraction was reported to predict progression-free survival independently of thickness, ulceration, mitotic rate and age. A T-cell fraction above 20% appeared protective regardless of ulceration status, mitotic rate or nodal disease. Reportedly, adding T-cell fraction to tumor thickness improved progression-free survival prediction more than adding any other histopathological variable did.

V is cut back by 3 bases and J by 1 base, with 7 bases in the junction unmatched. Measured from the cysteine to the phenylalanine, the CDR3 is 16 residues long. Only CDR3 DNA is held: 48 bases, read in frame from base 1. Taken from the germline V gene, the CDR1 and CDR2 loops are MDHEN and SYDVKM. The library was obtained by the immunoSEQ multiplex PCR assay. High-throughput sequencing of the T-cell receptor beta chain was performed on primary melanoma tumor tissue. The authors' pipeline ran thus. Repertoire analyses included TCRB CDR3 sharing between samples and the distribution of insertions and deletions. The predictive value of the T-cell fraction was ranked against histopathological variables by a gradient-boosted model. TCRdb limited this immuneACCESS table to in-frame rearrangements with V and J called. A share of clones is missing; checked studies link under half to unresolved V genes, and the rest is unexplained. The V and J calls and the clone size are those of that table, but D and trimming were determined from the DNA. The sample table contains about 3,100 clones; only one count was recorded for around 80% of them. Around 21% of the sample lies in the top ten.

Judged by its sample share, this clone qualifies as large (0.1 to 1%). It lacks a known antigen. Per-nucleotide qualities are absent, and no much larger clonotype sits a single base away. Each patient's primary melanoma had been surgically resected and was viewed as potentially curable, though still at risk of metastatic recurrence. The chain uses TRBV28 and TRBJ1-1, and TRBD1 aligns with 8 junction nucleotides. The TCR originated in a human donor with melanoma. Sequenced input: melanoma tumor tissue. For the CDR3, the sequence is CASSFTPDRANTEAFF. The DNA is as follows: TGTGCCAGCAGTTTCACCCCGGACAGGGCGAACACTGAAGCTTTCTTT.